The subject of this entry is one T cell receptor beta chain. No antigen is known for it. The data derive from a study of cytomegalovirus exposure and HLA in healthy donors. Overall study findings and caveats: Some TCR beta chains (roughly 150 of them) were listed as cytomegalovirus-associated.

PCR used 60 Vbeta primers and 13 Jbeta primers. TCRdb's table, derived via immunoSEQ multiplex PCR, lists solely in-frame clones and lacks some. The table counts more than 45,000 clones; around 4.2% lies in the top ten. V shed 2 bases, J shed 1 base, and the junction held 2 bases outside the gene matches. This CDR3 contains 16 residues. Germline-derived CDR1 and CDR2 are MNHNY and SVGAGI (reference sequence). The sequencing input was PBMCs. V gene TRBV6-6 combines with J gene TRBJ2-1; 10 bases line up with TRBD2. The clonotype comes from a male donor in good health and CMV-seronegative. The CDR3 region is CASSYLAGESYNEQFF. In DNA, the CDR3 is TGTGCCAGCAGTTACCTAGCGGGGGAATCCTACAATGAGCAGTTCTTC.